A single sample gave rise to the 27 T cell receptor beta chains below, sequenced in a study of beta chain features in type 1 diabetes. Expressed TCRB transcripts got sequenced, as all isolated RNA was reverse transcribed. Profiling relied on immunoSEQ multiplex PCR, and the TCRdb table lists in-frame clones only, not all of them. This repertoire shows 350,000 to 450,000 clones, less than 15% found once; its top ten account for roughly 0.019%. The sample taken for sequencing was naive CD4+ T cells from blood. Every receptor here comes from a woman in her late teens or twenties in good health.

This clone appeared a few times. In the same sample, other DNA sequences code for this CDR3. V usage is TRBV6-5 and J usage is TRBJ2-1; 9 bases fit TRBD2. CDR3 size: 15 residues. Germline CDR1 and CDR2: MNHEY and SVGAGI. With 5 bases clipped from V and 0 bases from J, the junction kept 2 bases outside the gene matches. The CDR3 loop is CASSLSGSSYNEQFF. DNA for the CDR3: TGTGCCAGCAGTCTTAGCGGGAGCTCCTACAATGAGCAGTTCTTC.

There are a few counts of this clone. The chain couples TRBV29-1 to TRBJ1-1; 8 bases align to TRBD1. CDR1 and CDR2 from the germline V gene are SQVTM and ANQGSEA. V was pared by 1 base and J by 2 bases, with 6 bases of the junction left unmatched. The CDR3 runs to 15 residues. CDR3 protein: CSVEARGRVNTEAFF. Written as DNA, the CDR3 is TGCAGCGTTGAAGCCAGGGGGCGGGTTAACACTGAAGCTTTCTTT.

This clone was picked up a small number of times. V and J are TRBV13 and TRBJ1-2; possible D gene TRBD1, 6 bases. V was clipped by 5 bases and J by 3 bases, with 13 bases between them. Germline loops: CDR1 PRHDT, CDR2 FYEKMQ (reference sequence). The CDR3 extends over 14 amino acids. Here the CDR3 DNA reads TGTGCCAGCAGCCCCAGGGACACCTACTATGGCTACACCTTC. As protein: CASSPRDTYYGYTF.

This clone was found a few times. The V gene is TRBV4-1, the J gene TRBJ2-1; 9 nucleotides agree with TRBD2. Germline CDR1 is MGHRA and CDR2 is YSYEKL. The V segment lost 0 bases and the J segment 1 base; nucleotides outside the gene matches: 7. The CDR3 runs to 18 residues. The CDR3 is CASSQDWVLAGSYNEQFF. The CDR3 DNA is TGCGCCAGCAGCCAAGATTGGGTGCTAGCGGGATCCTACAATGAGCAGTTCTTC.

V usage is TRBV28 and J usage is TRBJ1-5; D is unclear. The CDR3 contains 13 residues. Germline lookup yields CDR1 MDHEN and CDR2 SYDVKM. The V end was cut by 4 bases, the J end by 4 bases, with 8 bases between. The CDR3, as DNA: TGTGCCAGCAGTTCCCCGTCGAATCAGCCCCAGCATTTT. Translating gives CASSSPSNQPQHF.

The rearrangement links TRBV6-1 to TRBJ2-7; the D gene is possibly TRBD1 (6 bases). Trimming cost V 1 base and J 3 bases, with 10 bases left between them. This CDR3 is 14 amino acids long. CDR1 is MNHNS, CDR2 SASEGT, per germline. The CDR3 region is CASSEDRVIYEQYF. CDR3 nucleotide sequence: TGTGCCAGCAGTGAAGACAGGGTCATCTACGAGCAGTACTTC.

The gene calls are TRBV2 and TRBJ2-7; 8 bases line up with TRBD1. Germline V gives CDR1 SNHLY, CDR2 FYNNEI. There are 16 residues in the CDR3. V dropped 7 bases and J dropped 7; count of bases not matched to a gene: 18. CDR3 sequence: CASTQSRDRFVQEQYF. CDR3 nucleotide sequence: TGTGCCAGCACCCAAAGCCGGGACAGGTTTGTGCAGGAGCAGTACTTC.

The chain carries TRBV29-1 and TRBJ2-3; D remains unclear. The ends were cut back, 6 bases at V and 1 base at J, with 14 bases in the middle. The CDR3 has 14 amino acids. Germline CDR1 SQVTM, CDR2 ANQGSEA. The CDR3 region has the DNA TGCAGCGTGCCTCTCCTCGGAGGCACAGATACGCAGTATTTT. Translated: CSVPLLGGTDTQYF.

The genes are TRBV7-9 and TRBJ2-5; D might be TRBD1 (5 bases). Germline V gives CDR1 SEHNR, CDR2 FQNEAQ (reference sequence). CDR3 length: 14 amino acids. With 2 bases removed from V and 5 bases from J, the gap between germline ends came to 12 bases. The DNA of the CDR3 is TGTGCCAGCAGCTTACAGGGAAGTGTGGAGACCCAGTACTTC. It specifies CASSLQGSVETQYF.

V usage is TRBV28 and J usage is TRBJ2-7, with 16 positions matching TRBD2. CDR1 is MDHEN, CDR2 SYDVKM, per germline. V shed 6 bases and J 10 bases; nucleotides not matched to a gene: 9. The CDR3 has 15 amino acids. This CDR3 reads CASSATGTSGREQYF. Here the CDR3 DNA reads TGTGCCAGCAGCGCTACCGGGACTAGCGGGAGGGAACAGTACTTC.

The table lists this clone with a few counts. The chain carries TRBV6-5 and TRBJ2-7; D unclear. The CDR3 sequence is 13 residues long. Germline V gives CDR1 MNHEY, CDR2 SVGAGI. With 5 bases removed from V and 3 bases from J, the gap between germline ends came to 11 bases. CDR3 in DNA: TGTGCCAGCAGTACACCACCGGGCTACGAGCAGTACTTC. Its translation is CASSTPPGYEQYF.

J is TRBJ2-1 and V is TRBV9; the match to TRBD2 covers 7 bases. Germline V gene data show CDR1 as SGDLS and CDR2 as YYNGEE. Trimming took 0 bases from V and 2 from J; bases not matched to a gene: 8. The CDR3 totals 17 residues. The CDR3 sequence: CASSVVIGGLAYNEQFF. Here the CDR3 DNA reads TGTGCCAGCAGCGTAGTTATAGGAGGACTAGCCTACAATGAGCAGTTCTTC.

Only a few counts were recorded for this clone. The same CDR3 also results from other DNA sequences found in this sample. The chain combines TRBV28 with TRBJ2-7, with TRBD2 matching 9 bases. Germline V CDR1 and CDR2: MDHEN, SYDVKM. Losses at the gene ends were 3 bases for V and 2 bases for J; bases not matched to a gene: 2. The CDR3 extends over 14 amino acids. The CDR3 spells CASSLAGGPYEQYF. The CDR3 DNA is TGTGCCAGCAGTTTGGCGGGAGGGCCCTACGAGCAGTACTTC.

V and J are TRBV19 and TRBJ1-5, with TRBD1 as a possible D gene (6 bases). The V and J ends lost 9 bases and 4 bases respectively, with 13 bases between them. The CDR3 covers 13 residues. CDR1 LNHDA and CDR2 SQIVND come from the germline V gene (reference sequence). This CDR3 reads CASDRSSNQPQHF. The DNA for the CDR3 is TGTGCCAGCGACAGGTCATCTAATCAGCCCCAGCATTTT. The whole variable domain, remainder taken from reference TRBV19 and TRBJ1-5, is DGGITQSPKYLFRKEGQNVTLSCEQNLNHDAMYWYRQDPGQGLRLIYYSQIVNDFQKGDIAEGYSVSREKKESFPLTVTSAQKNPTAFYLCASDRSSNQPQHFGDGTRLSIL.

The V gene is TRBV25-1, the J gene TRBJ1-5; D ambiguous. The CDR3 sequence is 15 residues long. CDR1 is MGHDK, CDR2 SYGVNS, per germline. Between the trimmed V and J ends, which lost 3 bases and 2 bases, there was a span of 11 bases. DNA for the CDR3: TGTGCCAGCAGTGACGGGAGGAAAGGCAATCAGCCCCAGCATTTT. It is translated as CASSDGRKGNQPQHF. The whole variable domain, remainder taken from reference TRBV25-1 and TRBJ1-5, is EADIYQTPRYLVIGTGKKITLECSQTMGHDKMYWYQQDPGMELHLIHYSYGVNSTEKGDLSSESTVSRIRTEHFPLTLESARPSHTSQYLCASSDGRKGNQPQHFGDGTRLSIL.

The gene calls are TRBV18 and TRBJ1-4; 10 bases align to TRBD1. CDR1 is KGHSH and CDR2 is LQKENI in the germline V gene. V trimming: 4 bases; J trimming: 5 bases; junction bases outside the gene matches: 4. CDR3 length equals 15 residues. DNA for the CDR3: TGTGCCAGCTCACTCTTGGGACAGGGGAATGAAAAACTGTTTTTT. As protein: CASSLLGQGNEKLFF.

The chain has TRBV13 and TRBJ2-3; 10 bases line up with TRBD2. Trimming cost V 0 bases and J 6 bases; bases outside gene matches: 9. This CDR3 is built from 17 residues. Germline V gene sequence: CDR1 PRHDT, CDR2 FYEKMQ (reference sequence). CDR3 sequence reads: CASSLGSGGLAVDTQYF. The DNA for the CDR3 is TGTGCCAGCAGCTTAGGGTCGGGTGGACTAGCGGTCGATACGCAGTATTTT.

This clone was seen a handful of times. The V call is TRBV30, the J call TRBJ1-5; the match to TRBD1 covers 8 bases. The CDR3 is made up of 16 amino acids. Germline V gene data show CDR1 as GTSNPN and CDR2 as SVGIG (reference sequence). V lost 2 bases, J lost 5 bases, and 11 bases stayed unmatched. The CDR3 is CAWSTPGRGLDQPQHF. CDR3 coding DNA: TGTGCCTGGAGTACCCCCGGCAGGGGGCTGGATCAGCCCCAGCATTTT.

The rearrangement links TRBV6-5 to TRBJ2-7; TRBD2 is a possible D gene (5 bases). Germline-derived CDR1 and CDR2 are MNHEY and SVGAGI. The length of the CDR3 is 13 residues. Trimming pared 2 bases from V and 4 bases from J, leaving 9 bases between. CDR3 residues: CASSYAGLYEQYF. The CDR3 DNA reads TGTGCCAGCAGTTACGCGGGCCTATACGAGCAGTACTTC.

The chain joins TRBV7-9 to TRBJ1-2; 7 bases align to TRBD1. Germline V gene data show CDR1 as SEHNR and CDR2 as FQNEAQ (reference sequence). V lost 10 bases to trimming and J lost 4 bases; unmatched junction nucleotides: 15. There are 15 residues in the CDR3. This CDR3 is CAISFEGAPIYGYTF. In DNA form, the CDR3 reads TGTGCCATTTCCTTCGAGGGGGCGCCTATCTATGGCTACACCTTC.

The CDR3 protein is CASSQDSRGLTGGYTF. CDR3 in DNA: TGTGCCAGCAGCCAAGACAGCCGGGGCTTAACAGGGGGCTACACCTTC. This chain joins TRBV14 and TRBJ1-2, with D tentatively TRBD1 (6 bases). Germline CDR1 and CDR2: SGHDN and FVKESK. Trimming removed 0 bases at V and 8 bases at J, with 19 bases between. This CDR3 contains 16 residues.

In its sample, this clone was seen a few times. The chain links TRBV30 to TRBJ2-3; 8 bases map to TRBD2. With V trimmed by 4 bases and J by 3 bases, 12 bases remained unmatched. The CDR3 runs 16 residues. The germline V gene encodes CDR1 GTSNPN and CDR2 SVGIG (reference sequence). Here the CDR3 DNA reads TGTGCCTGGACCCCCGCAGCCGGGAGGGCGACAGATACGCAGTATTTT. Its protein is CAWTPAAGRATDTQYF.

There are a few counts of this clone. V gene TRBV5-1 combines with J gene TRBJ2-5; TRBD1 might be the D (6 bases). Germline V gene sequence: CDR1 SGHRS, CDR2 YFSETQ. With 4 bases removed from V and 5 bases from J, the gap between germline ends came to 15 bases. The CDR3 length is 14 residues. The CDR3 sequence: CASSPLGTMETQYF. The CDR3 DNA reads TGCGCCAGCAGCCCCTTAGGGACAATGGAGACCCAGTACTTC.

About this clone itself: The same CDR3 arises from other DNA sequences in this sample as well. The chain links TRBV30 to TRBJ2-1, with D uncertain. Germline V gene lookup returns CDR1 GTSNPN and CDR2 SVGIG (reference sequence). Trimming took 0 bases from V and 4 from J, leaving 4 bases between them. The CDR3 covers 12 residues. The CDR3 sequence is CAWSVLYNEQFF. Written as DNA, the CDR3 is TGTGCCTGGAGTGTCCTTTACAATGAGCAGTTCTTC.

The rearrangement uses TRBV28 and TRBJ1-3; maybe TRBD1 (5 bases). The CDR3 contains 14 residues. CDR1 is MDHEN and CDR2 is SYDVKM in the germline V gene. V lost 6 bases, J lost 2 bases, and 11 bases lay in between. CDR3 nucleotide sequence: TGTGCCAGCAGAATTGGGGGGACTGGAAACACCATATATTTT. Translated: CASRIGGTGNTIYF.

This clone was found once. The rearrangement uses TRBV4-1 and TRBJ1-1; 7 bases line up with TRBD1. The CDR3 extends over 14 amino acids. Losses at the gene ends were 4 bases for V and 1 base for J; bases not matched to a gene: 3. Germline loops: CDR1 MGHRA, CDR2 YSYEKL. The CDR3 loop reads CASSRTGANTEAFF. DNA of the CDR3: TGCGCCAGCAGCCGCACAGGGGCGAACACTGAAGCTTTCTTT.

The chain couples TRBV5-1 to TRBJ2-7, with a weak D call TRBD2 (6 bases). The V end was cut by 2 bases, the J end by 6 bases, with 21 bases between. The CDR3 loop spans 16 amino acids. Germline V gives CDR1 SGHRS, CDR2 YFSETQ. This chain's CDR3 is CASSFWSGESESEQYF. CDR3 DNA: TGCGCCAGCAGCTTCTGGTCGGGGGAGTCTGAGTCCGAGCAGTACTTC.